This T cell receptor (beta chain) was sequenced in a study of cytomegalovirus exposure and HLA in healthy donors. Study findings and constraints: Sequencing depth across donors, presence/absence analyses assumed, was roughly uniform.

Deletions cut 0 bases from V and 1 base from J, with 6 bases between. The germline V gene encodes CDR1 SGHVS and CDR2 FQNEAQ. This CDR3 spans 14 amino acids. The count of this clone is one. Its antigen remains unidentified. Amplification used 60 Vbeta primers and 13 Jbeta primers. The repertoire was sequenced with immunoSEQ multiplex PCR; TCRdb's copy has only in-frame clones and lacks some. The data contain roughly 170,000 clones, about 80% of them singletons. The receptor's source is a boy aged 5-17 years in good health and CMV-seronegative. Sequencing was performed on PBMCs. This sequence joins TRBV7-8 and TRBJ1-1; D perhaps matches TRBD1 (5 bases). In DNA, the CDR3 is TGTGCCAGCAGCTTAGCTACAGGGAACACTGAAGCTTTCTTT. It is translated as CASSLATGNTEAFF. Combining the CDR3 with reference TRBV7-8 and TRBJ1-1 gives the whole variable domain GAGVSQSPRYKVAKRGQDVALRCDPISGHVSLFWYQQALGQGPEFLTYFQNEAQLDKSGLPSDRFFAERPEGSVSTLKIQRTQQEDSAVYLCASSLATGNTEAFFGQGTRLTVV.